This is a list of T cell receptor beta chains from one sample in a study of T cells expressing NK-cell markers. TCRdb re-called the 5' RACE reads; every CDR3 protein appears as one record, without DNA. The sample table sets out 500,000 to 600,000 distinct CDR3 sequences. The material sequenced was blood T cells: a sorted CD56 or NKG2C T cell subset, CD4+ or CD8+ T cells, or bulk PBMC T cells (not recorded which). The receptors derive from a man younger than 35 in good health. Both conserved end residues are part of each CDR3.

TRBV5-1	TRBJ2-7	CASSLDRDSREQYF
TRBV15	TRBJ2-2	CATRQTGNTGELFF
TRBV24-1	TRBJ2-7	CATSDETVAYEQYF
TRBV29-1	TRBJ1-2	CSVELGTVLYGYTF
TRBV7-2	TRBJ2-7	CASSLVSGQSSYEQYF
TRBV7-8	TRBJ2-1	CASSQGWTKRDEQFF
TRBV7-2	TRBJ2-1	CASSSQLIHEQFF
TRBV27	TRBJ2-3	CASSLLHQIRRNSTDTQYF
TRBV12-3/TRBV12-4	TRBJ2-4	CASSLRQGSQNIQYF
TRBV6-2/TRBV6-3	TRBJ2-7	CASSYSFSAGRFEQYF
TRBV28	TRBJ2-3	CASAGAPSTDTQYF
TRBV12-3/TRBV12-4	TRBJ1-5	CASNLKMREGSNQPQHF
TRBV6-5	TRBJ2-2	CASIPSGRGSGELFF
TRBV6-6	TRBJ1-1	CASRPTTDTEAFF
TRBV6-2/TRBV6-3	TRBJ2-2	CASRPGPKNTGELFF
TRBV20-1	TRBJ1-5	CSARSTGGEQPQHF
TRBV28	TRBJ2-7	CASSLGWPYEQYF
TRBV5-5	TRBJ1-5	CASSLDRNRQPQHF
TRBV14	TRBJ1-3	CASSRLQDPGNTIYF
TRBV29-1	TRBJ2-1	CSVARGNGNEQFF
TRBV12-3/TRBV12-4	TRBJ2-1	CASTNGWNEQFF
TRBV5-6	TRBJ2-1	CASSLFALAGGRSYNEQFF
TRBV20-1	TRBJ1-2	CSAREGQGLGYGYTF
TRBV9	TRBJ2-1	CASSARGLPDSNEQFF
TRBV27	TRBJ1-2	CASSPTGSISGYTF
TRBV20-1	TRBJ2-1	CSASPPLAGAGNEQFF
TRBV11-1	TRBJ2-3	CASSLAERGSGGTDTQYF
TRBV18	TRBJ2-7	CASSPRDSSYEQYF
TRBV27	TRBJ1-2	CASRSFRDREGYTF
TRBV4-3	TRBJ2-7	CASSQGQEYEQYF
TRBV5-6	TRBJ2-1	CASSGGLRQFF
TRBV6-1	TRBJ1-6	CASGPKGLYSPLHF
TRBV5-1	TRBJ2-1	CASSLSFDNEQFF
TRBV2	TRBJ2-1	CASNGGQEQFF
TRBV29-1	TRBJ1-4	CSVWGSSENGEKLFF
TRBV14	TRBJ2-7	CASSLNVGDEQYF
TRBV4-1	TRBJ2-2	CASSQVSRTGGELFF
TRBV20-1	TRBJ1-2	CSARDHGRRASGYTF
TRBV6-1	TRBJ1-2	CASRSGTLNYGYTF
TRBV7-3	TRBJ2-2	CASSPHRIPNTGELFF
TRBV6-2/TRBV6-3	TRBJ1-1	CASRDTVNTEAFF
TRBV9	TRBJ2-3	CASSVTSGKDTDTQYF
TRBV28	TRBJ1-2	CASSLVAGGNYGYTF
TRBV20-1	TRBJ2-1	CSARPTSGYNEQFF
TRBV6-2/TRBV6-3	TRBJ2-2	CASSPTGNTGELFF
TRBV29-1	TRBJ1-2	CSVVMKRGPANYGYTF
TRBV7-6	TRBJ2-5	CASSSDPRLPPQETQYF
TRBV6-5	TRBJ2-7	CASSYGGIPGEQYF
TRBV20-1	TRBJ2-5	CSASSGERRETQYF
TRBV4-1	TRBJ1-1	CASSRGLGQATEAFF
TRBV2	TRBJ2-1	CASSEAELATYNEQFF
TRBV7-2	TRBJ2-1	CASSPTRPGPSNNEQFF
TRBV29-1	TRBJ1-5	CSVVGGDGNQPQHF
TRBV5-1	TRBJ2-5	CASSLPSGEQVETQYF
TRBV5-1	TRBJ2-7	CASSLSWGLRQENYEQYF